The 28 T cell receptor beta chains presented below share a single source sample, sequenced in a study of cytotoxic CD8 clonotypes in ibrutinib-treated CLL (dated by TCRdb to the early 2020s). The library was produced with the immunoSEQ multiplex PCR assay. Entries here come from immuneACCESS through TCRdb and include only in-frame sequences with V and J called. Some clones fail to appear in such tables; in the studies checked, an unresolved V gene covers under half of the shortfall, and the cause of the remainder is unknown. A total of 11,000 or so clones appear in this sample, roughly three quarters of them only once. Clones ranked in the top ten supply about 16% of the sample. This sample's time point label indicates: progressive disease on ibrutinib. This material consisted of PBMCs, taken at disease progression, from a patient treated with ibrutinib. These receptors originate from a human donor with chronic lymphocytic leukemia.

This clone was seen more than once but under ten times. This chain links TRBV28 with TRBJ1-5; D ambiguous. V lost 6 bases, J lost 1 base, and 4 bases lay in between. Germline CDR1 MDHEN, CDR2 SYDVKM. There are 12 residues in the CDR3. The CDR3 loop is CASRMSNQPQHF. The CDR3, as DNA: TGTGCCAGCAGAATGAGCAATCAGCCCCAGCATTTT.

This clone occurred a few times. The V gene is TRBV4-1, the J gene TRBJ1-4; 8 positions match TRBD1. Germline V gene lookup returns CDR1 MGHRA and CDR2 YSYEKL. CDR3 length: 14 residues. V lost 5 bases and J lost 8; bases outside the gene matches: 7. The CDR3, as DNA: TGCGCCAGCAGCGAACAGGGGGTTAGAGAAAAACTGTTTTTT. Encoded protein: CASSEQGVREKLFF.

The rearrangement uses TRBV23-1 and TRBJ2-1; a possible D gene is TRBD1 (5 bases). TRBV23-1 is identified as an open reading frame with a role that is uncertain. Trimming took 4 bases from V and 6 from J, leaving 22 bases between them. The CDR3 consists of 17 residues. CDR3 nucleotides: TGCGCCAGCAGTCTCCCGGGTACAGGCCGGTTTTGCAATGAGCAGTTCTTC. This sequence encodes CASSLPGTGRFCNEQFF.

The rearrangement joins TRBV7-9 to TRBJ2-2; 7 bases match TRBD2. V trimming: 4 bases; J trimming: 5 bases; junction bases outside the gene matches: 10. Germline V gene lookup returns CDR1 SEHNR and CDR2 FQNEAQ (reference sequence). This CDR3 comprises 16 residues. Here the CDR3 DNA reads TGTGCCAGCAGCTCCCGGACTAGAACTCTTACCGGGGAGCTGTTTTTT. Amino acids: CASSSRTRTLTGELFF.

This clone was found a few times. V and J are TRBV7-2 and TRBJ2-7; D gene unclear. Trimming pared 3 bases from V and 3 bases from J, leaving 9 bases between. This CDR3 has 13 amino acids. Per germline, CDR1 SGHTA and CDR2 FQGNSA. CDR3 sequence: CASSLELGYEQYF. The CDR3 nucleotides read TGTGCCAGCAGCTTGGAACTGGGCTACGAGCAGTACTTC.

The chain links TRBV29-1 to TRBJ1-2; the D is unclear. The length of the CDR3 is 12 residues. Trimming left V 4 bases short and J 4 bases short, with 10 bases between. CDR1 and CDR2 (germline): SQVTM, ANQGSEA. The CDR3 loop is CSVVGGTYGYTF. The CDR3 nucleotides are TGCAGCGTTGTAGGCGGAACCTATGGCTACACCTTC.

The CDR3 protein is CAWTSGGGSSYEQYF. CDR3 DNA sequence: TGTGCCTGGACTAGCGGGGGGGGTTCTTCCTACGAGCAGTACTTC. The chain links TRBV30 to TRBJ2-7; TRBD2 matches 12 bases. The CDR3 runs 15 residues. CDR1 and CDR2 from the germline V gene are GTSNPN and SVGIG (reference sequence). V was clipped by 4 bases and J by 1 base; unmatched bases: 5.

The chain is built from TRBV4-1 and TRBJ2-1; the match to TRBD2 covers 12 bases. Germline assignment: CDR1 MGHRA and CDR2 YSYEKL. The CDR3 is made up of 16 amino acids. Trimming at V came to 1 base and at J to 8 bases, leaving 6 bases not matched to a gene. In nucleotides, the CDR3 is TGCGCCAGCAGCCAAGTTCTAGCGGGAGGGCTGGATGAGCAGTTCTTC. This codes for CASSQVLAGGLDEQFF.

V and J are TRBV10-3 and TRBJ2-2, with no clear D. The germline V and J ends were trimmed by 9 bases and 2 bases, with 19 bases remaining between them. This CDR3 has 16 amino acids. Germline CDR1 is ENHRY and CDR2 is SYGVKD. CDR3 sequence reads: CAIPAGRNLNTGELFF. The CDR3 nucleotides read TGTGCCATTCCCGCCGGGCGAAACCTCAACACCGGGGAGCTGTTTTTT.

V is TRBV5-8 and J is TRBJ2-3; TRBD2 matches 9 bases. The CDR3 loop spans 17 amino acids. V trimming: 1 base; J trimming: 5 bases; junction bases outside the gene matches: 11. Germline loops: CDR1 SGHTS, CDR2 YDEGEE. The CDR3 spells CASSLLGGRAGGDTQYF. As DNA, the CDR3 is TGTGCCAGCAGCTTGCTGGGCGGGAGGGCCGGAGGAGATACGCAGTATTTT.

The chain joins TRBV30 to TRBJ2-2; D not resolved. The V end lost 2 bases, the J end lost 1 base, and 8 bases lay between the germline ends. CDR3 size: 14 residues. Per germline, CDR1 GTSNPN and CDR2 SVGIG (reference sequence). This CDR3 reads CAWSPYQNTGELFF. The DNA for the CDR3 is TGTGCCTGGAGTCCCTACCAGAACACCGGGGAGCTGTTTTTT. The full variable domain, in which reference TRBV30 and TRBJ2-2 provide the parts outside the CDR3, is SQTIHQWPATLVQPVGSPLSLECTVEGTSNPNLYWYRQAAGRGLQLLFYSVGIGQISSEVPQNLSASRPQDRQFILSSKKLLLSDSGFYLCAWSPYQNTGELFFGEGSRLTVL.

The V and J genes are TRBV6-5 and TRBJ1-2; D is perhaps TRBD1 (5 bases). V was clipped by 4 bases and J by 8 bases, with 11 bases between them. This CDR3 comprises 12 residues. Germline CDR1 and CDR2: MNHEY and SVGAGI. CDR3 protein: CASSSPGSGYTF. CDR3 in DNA: TGTGCCAGCAGTTCCCCAGGGAGCGGCTACACCTTC.

The rearrangement links TRBV7-2 to TRBJ1-2, with D possibly being TRBD1 (6 bases). V lost 2 bases and J 8 bases, leaving 18 bases between the germline ends. This CDR3 is 15 amino acids long. CDR1 and CDR2 (germline): SGHTA, FQGNSA. The CDR3 nucleotides are TGTGCCAGCAGCTTATCTGGGGGTACAGGGAAAGGCTACACCTTC. It yields the protein CASSLSGGTGKGYTF.

This chain links TRBV18 with TRBJ2-7, with D possibly matching TRBD1 (6 bases). CDR3 length: 12 residues. CDR1 and CDR2 from the germline V gene are KGHSH and LQKENI. Trimming took off 3 bases at V and 4 bases at J, with 7 bases between the two ends. The CDR3 loop is CASSPGAYEQYF. The CDR3 DNA reads TGTGCCAGCTCACCGGGGGCTTACGAGCAGTACTTC.

The V and J genes are TRBV5-1 and TRBJ2-1; D possibly corresponds to TRBD2 (6 bases). The length of the CDR3 is 12 residues. V shed 3 bases and J shed 7 bases, with 8 bases lying between them. Germline V gene sequence: CDR1 SGHRS, CDR2 YFSETQ. The CDR3 DNA reads TGCGCCAGCAGCTGGGCGGGGAATGAGCAGTTCTTC. Amino acid sequence: CASSWAGNEQFF.

V gene TRBV28 combines with J gene TRBJ1-2, with D unclear. Trimming left V 5 bases short and J 4 bases short, with 14 bases between. This CDR3 is built from 14 residues. CDR1 MDHEN and CDR2 SYDVKM come from the germline V gene. The CDR3 spells CASSLPTELYGYTF. The CDR3 DNA reads TGTGCCAGCAGTCTACCAACAGAACTCTATGGCTACACCTTC.

This clone was found a few times. The chain links TRBV5-1 to TRBJ1-4; no firm D call. V was shortened by 3 bases and J by 8 bases, with 11 bases between the two germline ends. This CDR3 spans 13 amino acids. The germline gives CDR1 SGHRS, CDR2 YFSETQ. This CDR3 reads CASSSGGREKLFF. The CDR3 DNA is TGCGCCAGCAGCTCGGGTGGGAGGGAAAAACTGTTTTTT.

This chain uses TRBV5-1 with TRBJ2-3, with TRBD1 matching over 7 bases. V was pared by 4 bases and J by 0 bases, with 2 bases of the junction left unmatched. This CDR3 has 14 residues. Germline-derived CDR1 and CDR2 are SGHRS and YFSETQ. The CDR3 DNA sequence: TGCGCCAGCAGCCGGGACAGTAGCACAGATACGCAGTATTTT. It encodes CASSRDSSTDTQYF.

The rearrangement links TRBV7-6 to TRBJ2-1; unclear D gene. V lost 5 bases, J lost 4 bases, and 3 bases lay in between. Germline V gives CDR1 SGHVS, CDR2 FNYEAQ. The CDR3 is 11 amino acids. The CDR3 sequence is CASSGYNEQFF. CDR3 in DNA: TGTGCCAGCAGCGGTTACAATGAGCAGTTCTTC.

The V and J genes are TRBV18 and TRBJ1-5, with D unresolved. Germline CDR1 and CDR2: KGHSH and LQKENI. The CDR3 totals 14 residues. Between the trimmed V and J ends, which lost 6 bases and 7 bases, there was a span of 16 bases. The DNA of the CDR3 is TGTGCCAGCTCGTCGGCAGAAGTCGACCAGCCCCAGCATTTT. Translated, it gives CASSSAEVDQPQHF.

The gene calls are TRBV19 and TRBJ1-4; the D gene is possibly TRBD1 (5 bases). V lost 4 bases, J lost 7 bases, and 16 bases lay in between. The CDR3 extends over 15 amino acids. Per germline, CDR1 LNHDA and CDR2 SQIVND (reference sequence). CDR3 coding DNA: TGTGCCAGTAGTACTTCCGGGACGGGTGCTGAAAAACTGTTTTTT. Translating it yields CASSTSGTGAEKLFF.

On this clone: The same CDR3 is also encoded by other DNA sequences in this sample. The V and J genes are TRBV7-9 and TRBJ2-1; no clear D. CDR1 and CDR2 from the germline V gene are SEHNR and FQNEAQ (reference sequence). V lost 3 bases to trimming and J lost 6 bases, with 9 bases between them. The CDR3 length is 13 residues. For the CDR3, the DNA is TGTGCCAGCAGCTTCGGGCGCAGCAATGAGCAGTTCTTC. Translated, it gives CASSFGRSNEQFF. The full variable domain, completed using reference TRBV7-9 and TRBJ2-1, is DTGVSQNPRHKITKRGQNVTFRCDPISEHNRLYWYRQTLGQGPEFLTYFQNEAQLEKSRLLSDRFSAERPKGSFSTLEIQRTEQGDSAMYLCASSFGRSNEQFFGPGTRLTVL.

The rearrangement joins TRBV28 to TRBJ1-2; 8 nucleotides line up with TRBD1. Germline trimming cut 5 bases from V and 7 bases from J; bases unmatched to any gene: 12. The CDR3 runs 15 residues. Germline CDR1 reads MDHEN; CDR2 reads SYDVKM. The CDR3 region has the DNA TGTGCCAGCAGTGACCAATGGACAGGGCGAAGTGGCTACACCTTC. Translated: CASSDQWTGRSGYTF.

The count of this clone is one. The chain links TRBV19 to TRBJ2-3, with D hard to call. This CDR3 contains 11 residues. Germline V gene lookup returns CDR1 LNHDA and CDR2 SQIVND (reference sequence). Trimming cost V 3 bases and J 2 bases, with 0 bases left between them. CDR3: CASSITDTQYF. For the CDR3, the DNA is TGTGCCAGTAGTATCACAGATACGCAGTATTTT. The entire variable domain, with the rest obtained from reference TRBV19 and TRBJ2-3, is as follows: DGGITQSPKYLFRKEGQNVTLSCEQNLNHDAMYWYRQDPGQGLRLIYYSQIVNDFQKGDIAEGYSVSREKKESFPLTVTSAQKNPTAFYLCASSITDTQYFGPGTRLTVL.

This chain uses TRBV7-9 with TRBJ1-2; tentative D call: TRBD1 (6 bases). The CDR3 extends over 13 amino acids. Germline loops: CDR1 SEHNR, CDR2 FQNEAQ (reference sequence). Trimming pared 5 bases from V and 7 bases from J, leaving 14 bases between. CDR3 nucleotide sequence: TGTGCCAGCAGCCGGGAGGGGGGCACTGGCTACACCTTC. This codes for CASSREGGTGYTF.

This clone was detected only once. The rearrangement links TRBV4-1 to TRBJ1-5; a weak D match, TRBD1 (5 bases). The germline V and J ends were trimmed by 4 bases and 6 bases, with 16 bases remaining between them. The CDR3 has 15 amino acids. CDR1 MGHRA and CDR2 YSYEKL come from the germline V gene. Here the CDR3 DNA reads TGCGCCAGCAGCCCTTCCTCAGCAGGGTTTCAGCCCCAGCATTTT. It is translated as CASSPSSAGFQPQHF.

The chain carries TRBV4-1 and TRBJ2-5; a possible D gene is TRBD2 (5 bases). The germline CDR1 and CDR2 sequences are MGHRA and YSYEKL. The CDR3 sequence is 16 residues long. Deletions cut 1 base from V and 2 bases from J, with 14 bases between. The CDR3 protein is CASSQVATDSQETQYF. CDR3 sequence (DNA): TGCGCCAGCAGCCAAGTGGCAACGGACTCTCAAGAGACCCAGTACTTC.

This clone appeared a single time. CDR3 sequence reads: CASSPSKAQGRVLFF. Written as DNA, the CDR3 is TGTGCCAGCAGCCCGTCCAAGGCCCAGGGCCGGGTACTGTTTTTT. The chain uses TRBV7-9 and TRBJ1-4; a possible D gene is TRBD1 (5 bases). The CDR3 consists of 15 residues. The V gene lost 5 bases and the J gene lost 13 bases, with 23 bases spanning the gap. The germline V gene has CDR1 SEHNR and CDR2 FQNEAQ (reference sequence).